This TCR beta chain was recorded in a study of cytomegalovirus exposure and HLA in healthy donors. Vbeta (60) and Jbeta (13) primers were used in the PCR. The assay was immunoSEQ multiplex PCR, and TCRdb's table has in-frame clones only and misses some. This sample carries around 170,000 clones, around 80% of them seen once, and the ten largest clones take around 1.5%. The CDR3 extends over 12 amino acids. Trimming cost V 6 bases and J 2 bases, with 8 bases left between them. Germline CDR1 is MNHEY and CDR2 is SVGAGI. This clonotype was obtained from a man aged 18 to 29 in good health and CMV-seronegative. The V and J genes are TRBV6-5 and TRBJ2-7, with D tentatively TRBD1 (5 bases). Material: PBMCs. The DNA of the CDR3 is TGTGCCAGCAGGGACACCACCTACGAGCAGTACTTC. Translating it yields CASRDTTYEQYF.